One and the same sample provided the 4 T cell receptor beta chains below, sequenced in a study of control samples from healthy donors and cancer patients. Profiled with immunoSEQ multiplex PCR; TCRdb holds only in-frame clones, not every one. The sample yields 140,000 or so clones, around 86% seen once. What was sequenced was blood. The receptors originated from a young man in good health.

The rearrangement uses TRBV6-5 and TRBJ1-6, with D possibly matching TRBD1 (6 bases). Germline values: CDR1 MNHEY, CDR2 SVGAGI. Deletions cut 6 bases from V and 6 bases from J, with 15 bases between. This CDR3 contains 15 residues. This chain's CDR3 is CASRDRGMGNSPLHF. CDR3 sequence (DNA): TGTGCCAGCAGGGACAGAGGAATGGGTAATTCACCCCTCCACTTT.

The chain combines TRBV6-1 with TRBJ1-2, with TRBD1 as a possible D gene (6 bases). Trimming took off 1 base at V and 4 bases at J, with 10 bases between the two ends. The CDR3 spans 14 residues. CDR1 MNHNS and CDR2 SASEGT come from the germline V gene. CDR3 loop: CASSEVRGPYGYTF. CDR3 bases: TGTGCCAGCAGTGAAGTCAGGGGTCCCTATGGCTACACCTTC.

V and J are TRBV25-1 and TRBJ1-1, with D unresolved. V was shortened by 8 bases and J by 1 base, with 5 bases between the two germline ends. In germline, CDR1 is MGHDK, CDR2 SYGVNS. The CDR3 loop spans 11 amino acids. The CDR3 region has the DNA TGTGCCAGCTCTGAGAACACTGAAGCTTTCTTT. It yields the protein CASSENTEAFF.

This chain uses TRBV27 with TRBJ2-4, with 9 bases that match TRBD2. J was trimmed by 11 bases and V by 1 base; bases with no gene match: 9. This CDR3 comprises 15 residues. The V gene's germline CDR1 is MNHEY and CDR2 SMNVEV (reference sequence). CDR3 amino acids: CASSLYSGGSLVQYF. In DNA, the CDR3 is TGTGCCAGCAGTTTATACAGCGGGGGGTCCCTGGTTCAGTACTTC.